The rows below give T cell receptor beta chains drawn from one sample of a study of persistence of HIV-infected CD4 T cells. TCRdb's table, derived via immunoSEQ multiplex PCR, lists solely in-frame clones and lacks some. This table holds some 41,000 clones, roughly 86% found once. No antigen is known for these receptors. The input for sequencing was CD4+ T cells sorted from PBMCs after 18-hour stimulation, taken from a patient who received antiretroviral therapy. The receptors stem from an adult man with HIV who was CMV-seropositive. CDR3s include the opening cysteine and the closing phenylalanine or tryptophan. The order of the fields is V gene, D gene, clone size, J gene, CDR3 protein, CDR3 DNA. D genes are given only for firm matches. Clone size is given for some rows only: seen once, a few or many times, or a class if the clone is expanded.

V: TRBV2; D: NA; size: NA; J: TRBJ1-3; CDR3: CASSRERPGTIYF; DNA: TGTGCCAGCAGTCGGGAAAGGCCGGGCACCATATATTTT
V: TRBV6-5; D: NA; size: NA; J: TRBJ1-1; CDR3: CASSYGITGSTEAFF; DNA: TGTGCCAGCAGTTACGGAATAACAGGGTCCACTGAAGCTTTCTTT
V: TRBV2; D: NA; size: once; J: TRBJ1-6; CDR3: CASSLQPTLYNSPLHF; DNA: TGTGCCAGCAGCTTACAGCCGACTTTGTATAATTCACCCCTCCACTTT
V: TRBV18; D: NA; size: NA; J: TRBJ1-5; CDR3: CASSLDNLQPQHF; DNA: TGTGCCAGCTCGCTCGATAACCTTCAGCCCCAGCATTTT
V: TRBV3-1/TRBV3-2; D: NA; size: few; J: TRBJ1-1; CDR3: CASSPSNTEAFF; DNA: TGTGCCAGCAGCCCTTCCAACACTGAAGCTTTCTTT
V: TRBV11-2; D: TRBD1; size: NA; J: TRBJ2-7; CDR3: CASSRQGARVEQYF; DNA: TGTGCCAGCAGCAGACAGGGGGCTCGGGTCGAGCAGTACTTC
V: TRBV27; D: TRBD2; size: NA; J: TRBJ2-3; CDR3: CASSPEGLAGGSDTQYF; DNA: TGTGCCAGCAGTCCCGAGGGACTAGCGGGAGGGTCAGATACGCAGTATTTT
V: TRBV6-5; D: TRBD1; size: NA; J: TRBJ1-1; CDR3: CASSPGQGLNTEAFF; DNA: TGTGCCAGCAGCCCGGGACAGGGACTCAACACTGAAGCTTTCTTT
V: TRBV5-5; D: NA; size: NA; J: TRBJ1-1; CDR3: CASSFYSGQVNTEAFF; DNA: TGTGCCAGCAGCTTTTATTCGGGCCAGGTGAACACTGAAGCTTTCTTT
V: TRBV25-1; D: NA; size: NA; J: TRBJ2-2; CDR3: CASRSPGWSSGELFF; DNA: TGTGCCAGCAGGAGCCCAGGGTGGTCGTCCGGGGAGCTGTTTTTT
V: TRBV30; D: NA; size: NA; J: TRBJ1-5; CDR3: CAWRGEGNQPQHF; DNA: TGTGCCTGGAGGGGGGAAGGCAATCAGCCCCAGCATTTT
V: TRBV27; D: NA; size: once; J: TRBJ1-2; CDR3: CASSRQVKGGYTF; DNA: TGTGCCAGCAGTCGACAGGTTAAAGGTGGCTACACCTTC
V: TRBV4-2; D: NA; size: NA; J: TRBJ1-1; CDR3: CASSQDRGRVGTEAFF; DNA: TGTGCCAGCAGCCAAGATCGAGGCAGGGTGGGCACTGAAGCTTTCTTT
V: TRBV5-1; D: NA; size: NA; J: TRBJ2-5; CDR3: CASSLTGAQETQYF; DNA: TGCGCCAGCAGCCTCACCGGGGCCCAAGAGACCCAGTACTTC
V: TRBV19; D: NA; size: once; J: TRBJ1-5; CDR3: CASSIVGRTESNQPQHF; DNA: TGTGCCAGTAGTATAGTTGGACGGACGGAGAGCAATCAGCCCCAGCATTTT
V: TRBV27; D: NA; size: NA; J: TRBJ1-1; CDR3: CASSWGHPDTEAFF; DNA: TGTGCCAGCAGTTGGGGACACCCGGACACTGAAGCTTTCTTT
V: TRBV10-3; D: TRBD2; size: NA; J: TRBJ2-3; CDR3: CAIRIAGGTDTQYF; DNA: TGTGCCATCAGGATAGCGGGGGGCACAGATACGCAGTATTTT
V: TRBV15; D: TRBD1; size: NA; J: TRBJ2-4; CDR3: CATSGPDRGEVIAKNIQYF; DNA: TGTGCCACCAGCGGCCCCGACAGGGGGGAAGTAATAGCCAAAAACATTCAGTACTTC
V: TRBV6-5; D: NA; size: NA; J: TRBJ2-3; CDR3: CASIRGTRGTDTQYF; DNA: TGTGCCAGCATACGGGGGACGCGAGGCACAGATACGCAGTATTTT
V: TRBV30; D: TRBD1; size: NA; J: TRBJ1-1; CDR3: CAWRPTDRGRAEAFF; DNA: TGTGCCTGGAGGCCTACGGACAGGGGGCGGGCTGAAGCTTTCTTT
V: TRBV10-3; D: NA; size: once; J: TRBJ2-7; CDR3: CAISGASEQYF; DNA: TGTGCCATCAGTGGGGCTTCAGAGCAGTACTTC
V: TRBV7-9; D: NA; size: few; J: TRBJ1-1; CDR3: CASSGTEAFF; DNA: TGTGCCAGCAGCGGCACTGAAGCTTTCTTT
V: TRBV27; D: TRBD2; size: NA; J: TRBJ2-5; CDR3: CATRGGRGSRETQYF; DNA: TGTGCCACCCGGGGCGGGAGGGGATCCAGAGAGACCCAGTACTTC
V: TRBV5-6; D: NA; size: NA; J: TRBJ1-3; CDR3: CASSLVSGNTIYF; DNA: TGTGCCAGCAGCTTGGTTTCTGGAAACACCATATATTTT
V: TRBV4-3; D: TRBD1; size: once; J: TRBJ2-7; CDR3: CASSQGRTGFSYEQYF; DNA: TGCGCCAGCAGCCAAGGCCGGACAGGGTTCTCCTACGAGCAGTACTTC
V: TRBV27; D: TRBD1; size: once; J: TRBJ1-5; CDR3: CASSLTTTGGNQPQHF; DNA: TGTGCCAGCAGTTTAACTACGACAGGGGGCAATCAGCCCCAGCATTTT
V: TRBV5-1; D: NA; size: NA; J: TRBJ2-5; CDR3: CASSLAETQYF; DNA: TGCGCCAGCAGCTTGGCTGAGACCCAGTACTTC
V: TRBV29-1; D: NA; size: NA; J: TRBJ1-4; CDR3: CSVALGTSNEKLFF; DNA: TGCAGCGTTGCCCTTGGTACTTCTAATGAAAAACTGTTTTTT
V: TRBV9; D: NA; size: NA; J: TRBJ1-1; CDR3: CASSVEAGPLTEAFF; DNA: TGTGCCAGCAGCGTAGAGGCAGGTCCCCTTACTGAAGCTTTCTTT
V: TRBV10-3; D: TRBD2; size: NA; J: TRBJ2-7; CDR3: CAISGLGLAVSYEQYF; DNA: TGTGCCATCAGTGGGCTGGGACTAGCGGTCTCCTACGAGCAGTACTTC